Many counts were recorded for the clone carrying this TCR beta chain. TCRdb called the 5' RACE reads again in MiXCR, with one record for every CDR3 protein. The profile shows some 200,000 distinct CDR3 sequences, about 7.5% of them singletons. This sample was included in a study of identical twins. Germline V gives CDR1 SGHTA, CDR2 FQGNSA. The CDR3 consists of 14 residues. Trimming took 1 base from V and 2 from J, leaving 9 bases between them. This sample also belongs to another study, concerning yellow fever vaccine responses in identical twins.

This TCR came from a woman aged 18 to 35 in good health. The sample was memory (CD45RO+) T cells sorted from blood. The rearrangement uses TRBV7-2 and TRBJ2-7, with D possibly being TRBD2 (6 bases). The DNA of the CDR3 is TGTGCCAGCAGCTTAGGCCCGGGGGCCTACGAGCAGTACTTC. Translated: CASSLGPGAYEQYF.